What follows are 5 T cell receptor beta chains derived from one specimen sequenced in a study of blood T cell repertoires in COVID-19. The method was immunoSEQ multiplex PCR; TCRdb's version includes in-frame clones alone and lacks a portion of them. The sample carries 250,000 to 300,000 clones, 70% to 90% recorded once. The sample consisted of peripheral blood. These receptor sequences come from a man aged 25 to 40 with active or convalescent COVID-19.

The chain is built from TRBV6-4 and TRBJ2-1; TRBD2 aligns across 13 bases. This CDR3 region has 16 residues. V shed 4 bases and J 10 bases; nucleotides not matched to a gene: 10. CDR1 and CDR2 (germline): MRHNA, SNTAGT. CDR3 residues: CASSASTSGGAEEQFF. The CDR3 bases are TGTGCCAGCAGTGCCTCTACTAGCGGGGGGGCCGAAGAGCAGTTCTTC.

The V gene is TRBV7-6, the J gene TRBJ2-1; 8 bases map to TRBD2. Germline V CDR1 and CDR2: SGHVS, FNYEAQ. This CDR3 spans 15 amino acids. With V trimmed by 2 bases and J by 5 bases, 5 bases remained unmatched. The CDR3 protein is CASSLIAGRDNEQFF. CDR3 in DNA: TGTGCCAGCAGCTTAATAGCGGGGCGAGACAATGAGCAGTTCTTC.

The chain joins TRBV5-1 to TRBJ1-4; possible D gene TRBD1, 5 bases. CDR1 and CDR2 from the germline V gene are SGHRS and YFSETQ. The CDR3 length is 16 residues. Trimming pared 2 bases from V and 5 bases from J, leaving 16 bases between. The CDR3 protein is CASSFGSDIENEKLFF. CDR3 coding DNA: TGCGCCAGCAGCTTTGGTTCGGACATCGAAAATGAAAAACTGTTTTTT.

The V and J genes are TRBV9 and TRBJ2-5, with 10 bases fitting TRBD2. CDR3 length equals 16 residues. The germline V gene encodes CDR1 SGDLS and CDR2 YYNGEE. The V and J ends lost 0 bases and 0 bases, in that order; junction bases with no gene match: 2. CDR3 nucleotides: TGTGCCAGCAGCGTAGGTACTAGCGGGAACCAAGAGACCCAGTACTTC. Amino acid sequence: CASSVGTSGNQETQYF. Using reference TRBV9 and TRBJ2-5 for the parts outside the CDR3, the full variable domain is DSGVTQTPKHLITATGQRVTLRCSPRSGDLSVYWYQQSLDQGLQFLIQYYNGEERAKGNILERFSAQQFPDLHSELNLSSLELGDSALYFCASSVGTSGNQETQYFGPGTRLLVL.

The chain has TRBV21-1 and TRBJ1-1. TRBV21-1 is assigned pseudogene status. The CDR3 is 9 amino acids. This chain's CDR3 is CASSNGTVF. Here the CDR3 DNA reads TGTGCCAGCAGCAACGGTACGGTCTTT.